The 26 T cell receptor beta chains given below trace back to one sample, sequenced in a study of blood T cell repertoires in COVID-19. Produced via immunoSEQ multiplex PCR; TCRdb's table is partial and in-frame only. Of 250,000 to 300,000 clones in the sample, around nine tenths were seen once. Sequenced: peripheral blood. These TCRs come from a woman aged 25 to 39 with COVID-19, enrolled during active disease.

The CDR3 sequence: CASSPIEAQGAGYTF. CDR3 coding DNA: TGTGCCAGCTCACCAATAGAAGCACAGGGGGCTGGCTACACCTTC. This rearrangement joins TRBV18 to TRBJ1-2, with TRBD1 identical over 9 bases. This CDR3 has 15 amino acids. The junction had 8 bases not matched to a gene; V was cut back by 2 bases and J by 7 bases. CDR1 KGHSH and CDR2 LQKENI come from the germline V gene.

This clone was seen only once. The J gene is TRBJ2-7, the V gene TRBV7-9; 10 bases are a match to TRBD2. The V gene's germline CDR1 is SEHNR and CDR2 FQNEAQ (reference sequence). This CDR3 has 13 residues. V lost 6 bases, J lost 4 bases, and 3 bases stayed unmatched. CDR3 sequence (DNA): TGTGCCAGCAGGCGGACTAGCGGATACGAGCAGTACTTC. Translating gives CASRRTSGYEQYF.

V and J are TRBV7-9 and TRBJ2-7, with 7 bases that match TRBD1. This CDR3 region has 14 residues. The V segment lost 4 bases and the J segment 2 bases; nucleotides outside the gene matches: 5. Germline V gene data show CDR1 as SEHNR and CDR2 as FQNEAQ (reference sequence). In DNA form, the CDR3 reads TGTGCCAGCAGCTCGACAGGGATCCCCTACGAGCAGTACTTC. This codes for CASSSTGIPYEQYF.

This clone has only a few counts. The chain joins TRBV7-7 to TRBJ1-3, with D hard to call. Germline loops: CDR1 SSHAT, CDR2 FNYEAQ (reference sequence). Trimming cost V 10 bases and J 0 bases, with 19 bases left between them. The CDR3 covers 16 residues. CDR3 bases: TGTGCCACTCATCACATATATGGTACCTCTGGAAACACCATATATTTT. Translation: CATHHIYGTSGNTIYF. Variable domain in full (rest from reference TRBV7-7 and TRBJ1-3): GAGVSQSPRYKVTKRGQDVTLRCDPISSHATLYWYQQALGQGPEFLTYFNYEAQPDKSGLPSDRFSAERPEGSISTLTIQRTEQRDSAMYRCATHHIYGTSGNTIYFGEGSWLTVV.

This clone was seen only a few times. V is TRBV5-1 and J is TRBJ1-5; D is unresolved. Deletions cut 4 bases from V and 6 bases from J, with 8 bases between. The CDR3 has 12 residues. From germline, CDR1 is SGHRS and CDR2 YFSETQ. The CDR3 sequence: CASSMDGQPQHF. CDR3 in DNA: TGCGCCAGCAGCATGGACGGTCAGCCCCAGCATTTT.

The CDR3 loop is CASSSRGYYGYTF. The DNA of the CDR3 is TGTGCCAGTAGTTCAAGGGGCTACTATGGCTACACCTTC. This rearrangement joins TRBV19 to TRBJ1-2, with a weak D call TRBD1 (5 bases). Germline lookup yields CDR1 LNHDA and CDR2 SQIVND (reference sequence). The CDR3 loop spans 13 amino acids. Trimming took off 5 bases at V and 3 bases at J, with 10 bases between the two ends.

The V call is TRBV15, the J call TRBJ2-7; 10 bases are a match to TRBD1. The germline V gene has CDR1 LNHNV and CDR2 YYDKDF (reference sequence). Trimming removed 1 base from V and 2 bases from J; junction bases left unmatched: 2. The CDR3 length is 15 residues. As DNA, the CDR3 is TGTGCCACCAGCAGAGGACAGGGGGCTACCTACGAGCAGTACTTC. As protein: CATSRGQGATYEQYF. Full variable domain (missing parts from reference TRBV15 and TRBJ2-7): DAMVIQNPRYQVTQFGKPVTLSCSQTLNHNVMYWYQQKSSQAPKLLFHYYDKDFNNEADTPDNFQSRRPNTSFCFLDIRSPGLGDTAMYLCATSRGQGATYEQYFGPGTRLTVT.

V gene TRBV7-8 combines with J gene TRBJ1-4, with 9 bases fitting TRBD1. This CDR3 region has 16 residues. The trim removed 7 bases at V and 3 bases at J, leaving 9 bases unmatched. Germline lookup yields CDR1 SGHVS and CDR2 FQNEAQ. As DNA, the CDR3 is TGTGCCAGCACGGGACAGGGTTACAGAGCTAATGAAAAACTGTTTTTT. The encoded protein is CASTGQGYRANEKLFF.

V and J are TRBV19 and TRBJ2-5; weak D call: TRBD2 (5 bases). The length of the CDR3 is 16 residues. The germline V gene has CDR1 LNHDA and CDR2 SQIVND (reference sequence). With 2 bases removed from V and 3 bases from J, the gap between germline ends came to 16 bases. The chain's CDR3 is CASSIRGAKAKETQYF. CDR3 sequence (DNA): TGTGCCAGTAGTATACGGGGAGCAAAAGCAAAAGAGACCCAGTACTTC. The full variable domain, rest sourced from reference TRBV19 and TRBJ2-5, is DGGITQSPKYLFRKEGQNVTLSCEQNLNHDAMYWYRQDPGQGLRLIYYSQIVNDFQKGDIAEGYSVSREKKESFPLTVTSAQKNPTAFYLCASSIRGAKAKETQYFGPGTRLLVL.

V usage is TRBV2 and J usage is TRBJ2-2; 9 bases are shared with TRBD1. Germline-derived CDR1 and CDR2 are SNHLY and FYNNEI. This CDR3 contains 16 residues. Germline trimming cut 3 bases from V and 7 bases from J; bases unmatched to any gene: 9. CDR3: CASSEGQGIGFGELFF. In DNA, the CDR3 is TGTGCCAGCAGTGAGGGACAGGGTATCGGGTTCGGGGAGCTGTTTTTT.

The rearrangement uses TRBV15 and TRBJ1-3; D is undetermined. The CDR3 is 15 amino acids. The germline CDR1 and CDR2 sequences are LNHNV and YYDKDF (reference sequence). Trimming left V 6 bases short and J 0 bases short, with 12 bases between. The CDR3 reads CATSPEAPSGNTIYF. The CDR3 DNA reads TGTGCCACCAGTCCCGAGGCCCCCTCTGGAAACACCATATATTTT.

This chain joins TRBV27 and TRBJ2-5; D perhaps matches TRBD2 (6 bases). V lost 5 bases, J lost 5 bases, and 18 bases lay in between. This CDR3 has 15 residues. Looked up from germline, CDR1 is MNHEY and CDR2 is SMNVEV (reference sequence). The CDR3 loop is CASSLPGANRETQYF. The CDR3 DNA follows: TGTGCCAGCAGTCTCCCGGGAGCTAATCGGGAGACCCAGTACTTC.

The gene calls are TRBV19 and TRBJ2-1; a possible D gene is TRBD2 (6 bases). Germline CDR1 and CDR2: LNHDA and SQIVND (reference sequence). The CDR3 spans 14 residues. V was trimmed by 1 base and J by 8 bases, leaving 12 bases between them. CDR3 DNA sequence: TGTGCCAGTAGTATAGGGACTAACCCGCATGAGCAGTTCTTC. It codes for CASSIGTNPHEQFF.

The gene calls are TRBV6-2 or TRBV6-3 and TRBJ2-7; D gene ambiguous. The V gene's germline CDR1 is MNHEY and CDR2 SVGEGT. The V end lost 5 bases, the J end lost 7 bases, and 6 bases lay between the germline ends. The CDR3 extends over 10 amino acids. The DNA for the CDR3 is TGTGCCAGCAGTACTGTGGAGCAGTACTTC. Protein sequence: CASSTVEQYF.

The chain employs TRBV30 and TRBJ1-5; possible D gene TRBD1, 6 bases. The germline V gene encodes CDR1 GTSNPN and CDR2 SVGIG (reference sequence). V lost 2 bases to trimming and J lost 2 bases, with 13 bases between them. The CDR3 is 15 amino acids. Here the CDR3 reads CAWSLRDTRNQPQHF. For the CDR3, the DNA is TGTGCCTGGAGTCTCCGGGACACACGCAATCAGCCCCAGCATTTT.

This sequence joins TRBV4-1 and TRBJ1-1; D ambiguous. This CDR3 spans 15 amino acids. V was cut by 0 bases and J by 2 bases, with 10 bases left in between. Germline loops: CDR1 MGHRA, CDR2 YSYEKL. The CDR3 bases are TGCGCCAGCAGCCAAGAACGAGGAGGTAACACTGAAGCTTTCTTT. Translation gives CASSQERGGNTEAFF.

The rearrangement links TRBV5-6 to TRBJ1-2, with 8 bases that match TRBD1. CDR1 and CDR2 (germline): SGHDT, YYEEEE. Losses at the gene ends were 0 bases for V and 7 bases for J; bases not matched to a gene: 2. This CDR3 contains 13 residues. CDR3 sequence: CASSLVGQGGYTF. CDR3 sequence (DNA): TGTGCCAGCAGCTTGGTAGGACAGGGTGGCTACACCTTC.

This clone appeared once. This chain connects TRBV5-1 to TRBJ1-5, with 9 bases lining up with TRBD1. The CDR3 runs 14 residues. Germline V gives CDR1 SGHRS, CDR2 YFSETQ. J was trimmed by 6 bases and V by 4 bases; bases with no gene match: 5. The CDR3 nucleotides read TGCGCCAGCAGCGAGGGACAGGGTAGTCAGCCCCAGCATTTT. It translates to CASSEGQGSQPQHF.

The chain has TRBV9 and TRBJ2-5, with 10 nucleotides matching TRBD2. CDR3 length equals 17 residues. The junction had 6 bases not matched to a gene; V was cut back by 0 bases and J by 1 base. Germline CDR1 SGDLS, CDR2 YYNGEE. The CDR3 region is CASSVAPTSGFQETQYF. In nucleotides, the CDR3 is TGTGCCAGCAGCGTAGCCCCGACTAGCGGGTTCCAAGAGACCCAGTACTTC.

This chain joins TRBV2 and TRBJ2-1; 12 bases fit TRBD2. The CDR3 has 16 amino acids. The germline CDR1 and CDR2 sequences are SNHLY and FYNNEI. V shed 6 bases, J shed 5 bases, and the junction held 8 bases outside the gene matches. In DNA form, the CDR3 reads TGTGCCAGCAGCAACCGTCGGACTAGCGGGAACAATGAGCAGTTCTTC. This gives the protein CASSNRRTSGNNEQFF.

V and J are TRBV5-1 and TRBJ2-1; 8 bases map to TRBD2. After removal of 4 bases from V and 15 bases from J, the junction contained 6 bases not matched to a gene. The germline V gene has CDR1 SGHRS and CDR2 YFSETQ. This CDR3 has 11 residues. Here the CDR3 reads CASSPSGGSFF. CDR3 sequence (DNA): TGCGCCAGCAGCCCCTCGGGGGGGTCGTTCTTC.

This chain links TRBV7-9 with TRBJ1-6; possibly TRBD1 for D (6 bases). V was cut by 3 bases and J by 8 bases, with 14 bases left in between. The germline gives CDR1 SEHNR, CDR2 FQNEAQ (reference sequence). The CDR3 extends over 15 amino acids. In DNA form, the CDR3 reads TGTGCCAGCAGCTTGCTTCAGGGGCGGTATTCACCCCTCCACTTT. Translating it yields CASSLLQGRYSPLHF.

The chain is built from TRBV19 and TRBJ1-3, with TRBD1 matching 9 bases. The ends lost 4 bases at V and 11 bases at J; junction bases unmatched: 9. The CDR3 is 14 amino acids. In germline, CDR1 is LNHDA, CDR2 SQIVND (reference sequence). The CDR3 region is CASSTPGQGKSIYF. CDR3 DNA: TGTGCCAGTAGTACGCCGGGACAGGGCAAGTCCATATATTTT.

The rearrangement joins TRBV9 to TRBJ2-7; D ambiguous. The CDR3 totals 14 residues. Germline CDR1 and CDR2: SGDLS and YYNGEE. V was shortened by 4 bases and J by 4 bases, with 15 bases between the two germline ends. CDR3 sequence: CASSPLLVGYEQYF. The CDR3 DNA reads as TGTGCCAGCAGCCCCCTTCTAGTAGGTTACGAGCAGTACTTC.

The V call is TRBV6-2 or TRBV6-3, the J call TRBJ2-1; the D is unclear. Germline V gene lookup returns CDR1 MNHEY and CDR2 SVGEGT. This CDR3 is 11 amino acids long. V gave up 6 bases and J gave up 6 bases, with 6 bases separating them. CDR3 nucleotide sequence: TGTGCCAGCAGCGAGGTCAATGAGCAGTTCTTC. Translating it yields CASSEVNEQFF.

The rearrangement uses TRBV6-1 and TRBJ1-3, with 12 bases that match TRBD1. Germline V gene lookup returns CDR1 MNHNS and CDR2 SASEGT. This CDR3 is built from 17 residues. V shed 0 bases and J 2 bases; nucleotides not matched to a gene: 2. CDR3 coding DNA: TGTGCCAGCAGTGAAGCTAGGGACAGGGGGCCTGGAAACACCATATATTTT. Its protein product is CASSEARDRGPGNTIYF.